Listed here is a single TCR beta chain. The antigen is undetermined. These data belong to a study of cytomegalovirus exposure and HLA in healthy donors. Study-wide results and caveats: No immune exposure information besides CMV serostatus was available. The later analysis indicated that the majority of CMV-associated TCR beta chains appeared HLA-restricted.

In the PCR, 60 Vbeta and 13 Jbeta primers were used. The method was immunoSEQ multiplex PCR; TCRdb's version includes in-frame clones alone and lacks a portion of them. The sample lists over 80,000 clones, roughly four fifths occurring once. The source is a man aged 35 to 55 in good health and CMV-seropositive. Input material: PBMCs.

Here the CDR3 reads CAWSGRGWNQPQHF. CDR3 sequence (DNA): TGTGCCTGGAGTGGCCGGGGATGGAATCAGCCCCAGCATTTT. The chain carries TRBV30 and TRBJ1-5; no definite D call. The germline V gene encodes CDR1 GTSNPN and CDR2 SVGIG (reference sequence). Trimming took 1 base from V and 4 from J, leaving 11 bases between them. The CDR3 contains 14 residues.